This note documents a single T cell receptor beta chain sequence. The specificity of this receptor is unknown. An end of the junction does not agree with germline; a read error may underlie this. This specimen comes from a study of blood T cell repertoires in COVID-19 (dated by TCRdb to about 2020). Turning to the overall study: Collaborator samples came from the United States, Italy and Spain and covered acute and convalescent phases of COVID-19. HLA class I and class II types, where available, came from metadata supplied by the sample provider rather than from assay-based typing. The material from the prospective study consisted of cDNA or gDNA derived from T cells, B-cell-depleted T cells, or PBMCs. Samples came from the ongoing ImmuneRACE study (first 160 participants) plus 1,254 subjects from 6 global collaborators. The repertoires were released in a freely available public database meant as a resource for research on the immune response to SARS-CoV-2. Sample metadata almost always included a de-identified subject ID, COVID-19 status, age in years and sex. The dataset comprised deeply sampled blood TCRbeta repertoires from subjects exposed to, actively infected with, or recovered from COVID-19.

Overall results and qualifications from the work: How much clinical and demographic metadata was included differed by source and by participant, and the metadata was provided uncurated.

Participants in the prospective study were aged roughly 18 to 95 years, lived in more than 20 United States geographic areas, and enrolled through a virtual design. Cohort assignment in the prospective study relied on participant-reported clinical history from a screening survey and a study questionnaire. In the prospective study, mobile phlebotomists collected whole blood, serum and a nasopharyngeal or oropharyngeal swab from each participant. Prospective study participants could optionally give additional blood draws and questionnaires over an approximately 2-month period. Prospective study blood samples were shipped either frozen or at room temperature before DNA extraction. TCRbeta CDR3 regions were amplified from genomic DNA using the immunoSEQ Assay, a bias-controlled multiplex PCR. The published analysis was carried out like this. The number of nucleated cells in each sample was estimated from the amplification of reference gene primers within the assay. To quantify the absolute abundance of each unique TCRbeta CDR3 rearrangement, sequence reads were collapsed and filtered. For each sample, productive Simpson clonality was calculated as the square root of Simpson's diversity index over productive rearrangements. The immuneACCESS repertoire file appears here via TCRdb, limited to in-frame rearrangements. These files lack a portion of the clones; in checked studies, under half of the deficit traces to unresolved V genes, and the cause of the others is not known. V, J and clone size derive from that table, while D and trimming were established from the DNA sequence. The table for this sample lists fewer than 350,000 clones; 90% of them were counted only once. The top ten hold about 1.5% of the sample.

The germline V gene (reference sequence) supplies CDR1 SSHAT and CDR2 FNYEAQ. Taken from cysteine to phenylalanine, the CDR3 has 15 residues. Kept here is only the CDR3 DNA, which spans 45 bases and is read in frame from base 1. What was sequenced was PBMCs or T cells enriched from blood (not recorded which). This sequence uses TRBV7-7 and TRBJ2-2; 8 of the junction bases match TRBD2. The sequence was collected from a woman under 30 with acute COVID-19. In nucleotides, the sequence is TGTGCTAGCAGCTTTAGCGGGGAGAACACCGGGGAGCTGTTTTTT. This yields the protein CASSFSGENTGELFF. With the rest looked up from the reference TRBV7-7 and TRBJ2-2 genes rather than sequenced, the full variable domain is GAGVSQSPRYKVTKRGQDVTLRCDPISSHATLYWYQQALGQGPEFLTYFNYEAQPDKSGLPSDRFSAERPEGSISTLTIQRTEQRDSAMYRCASSFSGENTGELFFGEGSRLTVL.